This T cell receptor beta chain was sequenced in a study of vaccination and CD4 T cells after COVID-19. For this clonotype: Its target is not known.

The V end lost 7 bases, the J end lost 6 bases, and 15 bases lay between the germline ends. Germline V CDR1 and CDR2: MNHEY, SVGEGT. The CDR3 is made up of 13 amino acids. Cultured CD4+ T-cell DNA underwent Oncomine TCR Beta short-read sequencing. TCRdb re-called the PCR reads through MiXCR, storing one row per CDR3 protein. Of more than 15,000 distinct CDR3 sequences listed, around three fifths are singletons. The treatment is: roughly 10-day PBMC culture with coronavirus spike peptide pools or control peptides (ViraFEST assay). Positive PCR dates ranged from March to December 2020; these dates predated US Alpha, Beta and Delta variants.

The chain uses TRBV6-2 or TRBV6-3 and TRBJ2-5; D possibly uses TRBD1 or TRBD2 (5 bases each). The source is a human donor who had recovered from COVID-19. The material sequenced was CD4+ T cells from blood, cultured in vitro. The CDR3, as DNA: TGTGCCAGCATCCAGGGTGGGGGAAAGACCCAGTACTTC. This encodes CASIQGGGKTQYF.